This TCR beta chain was found in a study of T cell changes during pregnancy in multiple sclerosis. Here immunoSEQ multiplex PCR was the method, and the copy in TCRdb shows in-frame clones only, minus some. The sample shows some 80,000 clones, about 95% of them seen only once. The receptor's source is a female donor with multiple sclerosis, enrolled in a pregnancy study. Sequencing was performed on peripheral blood, taken in the second trimester of pregnancy.

Here the CDR3 DNA reads TGTGCCAGCAGCGCATGGACTAGCGGGACCTACGAGCAGTACTTC. It encodes CASSAWTSGTYEQYF. This chain links TRBV6-5 with TRBJ2-7, with 12 bases lining up with TRBD2. The V segment lost 6 bases and the J segment 2 bases; nucleotides outside the gene matches: 5. Germline V gene data show CDR1 as MNHEY and CDR2 as SVGAGI. CDR3 length equals 15 residues.